The sequence of this T cell receptor beta chain was determined in a study of cytomegalovirus exposure and HLA in healthy donors (TCRdb year 2017). At the level of the whole study: The 700 or so repertoires of the first cohort and the roughly 110 validation repertoires were produced on the same platform, according to a later analysis. The study aimed to test whether signatures of past pathogen exposure could be identified by cataloging public T cell receptors. In addition to the first cohort of hundreds of subjects, a separate validation cohort of approximately 110 different subjects was used. To predict cytomegalovirus infection status, the study combined high-throughput TCR immunosequencing, statistical association of individual TCRs with disease status, and machine learning. Overall study results and their limits: Subsequent analysis determined that TCRs grouped into clusters in the first cohort also showed a tendency toward co-occurrence across the roughly 130 validation repertoires, and roughly 95% of cluster scores exceeded 0. The study listed 150 to 200 TCR beta chains as associated with cytomegalovirus. In vitro tests confirmed that a few of the cytomegalovirus-associated TCR beta chains recognize cytomegalovirus antigens. Most TCR sequences were seen in very few donors, while some public TCRs were found in many individuals. A later analysis had no HLA typing for the validation cohort, so co-occurrence there was scored across all 130 or so repertoires. The authors suggested that the approach could potentially be extended to other disease states and immunological phenotypes. In both the original and validation cohorts, the classifier was reported to diagnose cytomegalovirus status with high specificity and sensitivity.

Notes on this clone: What antigen it recognizes has not been identified. One base away there is no much larger clone; base qualities are not given.

Donors formed part of the validation cohort, which comprised about 130 subjects and was distinct from the first cohort of over 500 subjects. The library was built by means of the immunoSEQ multiplex PCR assay. In the source study's methods: A statistical classification framework was built to diagnose cytomegalovirus status from the catalog of TCR beta chain sequences. Not all clones reach the TCRdb copy of this immuneACCESS table, which keeps in-frame sequences only. Checked studies attribute under half of the gap to unresolved V genes and leave the rest unexplained. The DNA gave D and trimming, while V, J and clone size come from that table. Across this sample there are a few hundred thousand clones, with roughly 88% seen only once. The top ten hold over 12% of the sample. V loses 2 bases of germline sequence and J loses 5 bases, and the interval between the two ends is 10 bases. CDR1 MNHEY and CDR2 SVGAGI are derived from the germline V gene. The CDR3 holds 14 amino acids from the cysteine to the phenylalanine. Only the CDR3 portion is preserved as DNA: 42 bases, with reading frame beginning at the first base.

Recombination joined TRBV6-5 with TRBJ2-1, with the D gene too uncertain to name. Sequenced material: PBMCs. This TCR was sampled from a woman in her 30s in good health and CMV-seropositive. CDR3 reads: CASSYALGNNEQFF. The DNA is as follows: TGTGCCAGCAGTTACGCCCTAGGCAACAATGAGCAGTTCTTC.